This passage covers 27 T cell receptor beta chains from one sample sequenced in a study of shared clonotypes between healthy human individuals. Here immunoSEQ multiplex PCR was the method, and the copy in TCRdb shows in-frame clones only, minus some. Among 450,000 to 500,000 clones listed, around 79% were seen once. The sample taken for sequencing was PBMCs. The receptors stem from a woman aged 35 to 49 in good health. Some clones in this sample may be carry-over from other donors' samples.

V usage is TRBV6-5 and J usage is TRBJ1-2; the D gene is possibly TRBD1 (6 bases). The CDR3 consists of 13 residues. V lost 0 bases and J 4 bases, leaving 6 bases between the germline ends. Germline V lookup: CDR1 MNHEY, CDR2 SVGAGI. The DNA for the CDR3 is TGTGCCAGCAGTTACTCGGACAGCTATGGCTACACCTTC. It is translated as CASSYSDSYGYTF.

The chain has TRBV6-5 and TRBJ2-5; 12 bases are shared with TRBD2. The DNA end is a closer match to TRBJ2-7, so the J assignment may be wrong. The CDR3 runs to 15 residues. Germline lookup yields CDR1 MNHEY and CDR2 SVGAGI. CDR3 bases: TGTGCCAGCAGTTCCCTAGCGGGAGGGCAGGACGAGCAGTACTTC. Protein: CASSSLAGGQDEQYF.

The chain joins TRBV10-3 to TRBJ2-5; D is ambiguous. The J call is uncertain, as TRBJ2-7 better fits the DNA end. The CDR3 has 11 amino acids. The germline V gene encodes CDR1 ENHRY and CDR2 SYGVKD. DNA for the CDR3: TGTGCCATCAGCGAAGCCTACGAGCAGTACTTC. Translation gives CAISEAYEQYF.

The chain carries TRBV7-6 and TRBJ2-2, with 9 bases matching TRBD1. The CDR3 consists of 17 residues. V dropped 4 bases and J dropped 7; count of bases not matched to a gene: 13. The germline gives CDR1 SGHVS, CDR2 FNYEAQ. CDR3 coding DNA: TGTGCCAGCAGCTCAAGGCTGACAGGGGGATTTGGCGGGGAGCTGTTTTTT. Its translation: CASSSRLTGGFGGELFF. The complete variable domain, with remaining parts taken from reference TRBV7-6 and TRBJ2-2, reads GAGVSQSPRYKVTKRGQDVALRCDPISGHVSLYWYRQALGQGPEFLTYFNYEAQQDKSGLPNDRFSAERPEGSISTLTIQRTEQRDSAMYRCASSSRLTGGFGGELFFGEGSRLTVL.

V gene TRBV21-1 combines with J gene TRBJ2-3; whether TRBD2, the table's D call, matches the DNA was not checked. TRBV21-1 is reported as a pseudogene. The CDR3 has 16 amino acids. CDR3 in amino acids: CASSKLVPGGTDTQYF. CDR3 DNA: TGTGCCAGCAGCAAATTAGTCCCCGGGGGCACAGATACGCAGTATTTT.

The CDR3 coding sequence is TGTGCCAGCAGTGTCGCAGGGTTCGGGGAGCTGTTTTTT. Translating it yields CASSVAGFGELFF. J is TRBJ2-2 and V is TRBV2; TRBD1 is a possible D gene (5 bases). V lost 4 bases to trimming and J lost 7 bases, with 10 bases between them. CDR1 is SNHLY, CDR2 FYNNEI, per germline. The CDR3 loop spans 13 amino acids.

V and J are TRBV28 and TRBJ2-2; 8 bases are shared with TRBD1. V gave up 4 bases and J gave up 5 bases; unmatched junction bases: 6. Germline-derived CDR1 and CDR2 are MDHEN and SYDVKM. This CDR3 is 15 amino acids long. CDR3 sequence (DNA): TGTGCCAGCAGTTCTCCAGGGGGCTGGACCGGGGAGCTGTTTTTT. Translated: CASSSPGGWTGELFF.

There are a few counts of this clone. The chain employs TRBV28 and TRBJ1-4; 7 nucleotides agree with TRBD1. The CDR3 is 15 residues long. The ends lost 6 bases at V and 7 bases at J; junction bases unmatched: 11. Germline V gene data show CDR1 as MDHEN and CDR2 as SYDVKM. For the CDR3, the DNA is TGTGCCAGCAGCCTACCCGGGACAGAGGGTGAAAAACTGTTTTTT. Translation gives CASSLPGTEGEKLFF.

This clone was recorded a few times. V and J are TRBV5-1 and TRBJ1-2; the D is unclear. Trimming stripped 2 bases from V and 0 bases from J, with 11 bases between. Germline CDR1 is SGHRS and CDR2 is YFSETQ. This CDR3 is 15 amino acids long. The CDR3 loop is CASSLMSQANYGYTF. For the CDR3, the DNA is TGCGCCAGCAGCTTAATGAGTCAGGCTAACTATGGCTACACCTTC. The variable domain in full, completed from reference TRBV5-1 and TRBJ1-2, reads KAGVTQTPRYLIKTRGQQVTLSCSPISGHRSVSWYQQTPGQGLQFLFEYFSETQRNKGNFPGRFSGRQFSNSRSEMNVSTLELGDSALYLCASSLMSQANYGYTFGSGTRLTVV.

The chain links TRBV27 to TRBJ2-3; the match to TRBD2 covers 14 bases. The J segment lost 2 bases and the V segment lost 5 bases, leaving 9 bases of the junction unmatched. CDR1 and CDR2 from the germline V gene are MNHEY and SMNVEV (reference sequence). This CDR3 is built from 18 residues. CDR3 loop: CASSRLAGGPLDTDTQYF. In DNA, the CDR3 is TGTGCCAGCAGTAGACTAGCGGGAGGGCCCTTAGACACAGATACGCAGTATTTT.

The chain recombines TRBV7-3 with TRBJ1-1, with D possibly matching TRBD1 (5 bases). CDR1 is SGHTA, CDR2 FQGTGA, per germline. V was trimmed by 1 base and J by 4 bases, leaving 7 bases between them. CDR3 length equals 13 residues. The CDR3 reads CASSLMGGTEAFF. The CDR3, as DNA: TGTGCCAGCAGCTTAATGGGGGGCACTGAAGCTTTCTTT.

Turning to this clone: This sample includes further DNA sequences coding for the same CDR3. The rearrangement links TRBV7-2 to TRBJ2-5; D is unresolved. Between the trimmed V and J ends, which lost 1 base and 0 bases, there was a span of 3 bases. Germline assignment: CDR1 SGHTA and CDR2 FQGNSA. The CDR3 covers 13 residues. CDR3 residues: CASSLGYQETQYF. In nucleotides, the CDR3 is TGTGCCAGCAGCTTAGGGTACCAAGAGACCCAGTACTTC.

This chain joins TRBV5-1 and TRBJ2-5, with unresolved D. With 0 bases removed from V and 5 bases from J, the gap between germline ends came to 11 bases. The length of the CDR3 is 14 residues. Per the germline V gene, CDR1 is SGHRS and CDR2 is YFSETQ. In DNA form, the CDR3 reads TGCGCCAGCAGCTTGGATGCCCATCTGGAGACCCAGTACTTC. It translates to CASSLDAHLETQYF.

The chain links TRBV6-1 to TRBJ2-1; perhaps D is TRBD1 or TRBD2 (5 bases each). Trimming removed 9 bases at V and 14 bases at J, with 17 bases between. The CDR3 loop spans 11 amino acids. Per the germline V gene, CDR1 is MNHNS and CDR2 is SASEGT. CDR3 coding DNA: TGTGCCAGTCCTGACGGGACGGTGGAGTTCTTC. Its translation: CASPDGTVEFF.

J is TRBJ2-2 and V is TRBV2; 9 nucleotides align to TRBD2. V dropped 11 bases and J dropped 0; count of bases not matched to a gene: 7. Germline CDR1 SNHLY, CDR2 FYNNEI. The CDR3 sequence is 15 residues long. CDR3 coding DNA: TGTGCCGCCTTGACTAGCGGTACGAACACCGGGGAGCTGTTTTTT. Translating it yields CAALTSGTNTGELFF.

The chain is built from TRBV2 and TRBJ2-5, with 7 positions matching TRBD1. The CDR3 covers 13 residues. CDR1 and CDR2 from the germline V gene are SNHLY and FYNNEI. V dropped 7 bases and J dropped 7; count of bases not matched to a gene: 9. The CDR3 region is CASTPDRDGTQYF. In nucleotides, the CDR3 is TGTGCCAGCACCCCAGACAGGGACGGGACCCAGTACTTC.

The chain joins TRBV19 to TRBJ1-1; D not resolved. The CDR3 runs 14 residues. Trimming took 1 base from V and 0 from J, leaving 6 bases between them. Germline-derived CDR1 and CDR2 are LNHDA and SQIVND (reference sequence). CDR3 sequence (DNA): TGTGCCAGTAGTATAGTCGGGATGAACACTGAAGCTTTCTTT. As protein: CASSIVGMNTEAFF.

The chain joins TRBV18 to TRBJ2-7; D is possibly TRBD1 or TRBD2 (5 bases each). Germline V gene sequence: CDR1 KGHSH, CDR2 LQKENI. Trimming took off 3 bases at V and 2 bases at J, with 11 bases between the two ends. The CDR3 has 14 residues. The CDR3 region is CASSPGTAPYEQYF. DNA for the CDR3: TGTGCCAGCTCACCCGGGACGGCCCCCTACGAGCAGTACTTC.

This clone was counted only a few times. The V and J genes are TRBV2 and TRBJ1-3; D is unclear. Germline CDR1 SNHLY, CDR2 FYNNEI. V was trimmed by 4 bases and J by 5 bases, leaving 12 bases between them. There are 14 residues in the CDR3. CDR3 nucleotides: TGTGCCAGCAGTGTGCCCGCGTCAAGAAACACCATATATTTT. Its translation: CASSVPASRNTIYF.

The chain employs TRBV5-1 and TRBJ1-6; D might be TRBD1 (6 bases). CDR1 is SGHRS, CDR2 YFSETQ, per germline. Trimming removed 3 bases from V and 2 bases from J, with 12 bases in between. The CDR3 extends over 16 amino acids. This chain's CDR3 is CASSSTTGTYNSPLHF. The CDR3 DNA reads as TGCGCCAGCAGCTCAACGACAGGAACCTATAATTCACCCCTCCACTTT.

This sequence joins TRBV18 and TRBJ2-1; 9 bases are shared with TRBD1. Per germline, CDR1 KGHSH and CDR2 LQKENI. V lost 3 bases and J lost 4; bases outside the gene matches: 7. CDR3 length: 16 residues. The CDR3 reads CASSPRQGDGYNEQFF. In DNA form, the CDR3 reads TGTGCCAGCTCACCGAGACAGGGGGATGGTTACAATGAGCAGTTCTTC. The variable domain in full, completed from reference TRBV18 and TRBJ2-1, reads NAGVMQNPRHLVRRRGQEARLRCSPMKGHSHVYWYRQLPEEGLKFMVYLQKENIIDESGMPKERFSAEFPKEGPSILRIQQVVRGDSAAYFCASSPRQGDGYNEQFFGPGTRLTVL.

The rearrangement uses TRBV2 and TRBJ1-2; no clear D. The CDR3 contains 15 residues. The V gene's germline CDR1 is SNHLY and CDR2 FYNNEI. With 11 bases removed from V and 4 bases from J, the gap between germline ends came to 23 bases. The CDR3 sequence is CAGERAPSGSYGYTF. In nucleotides, the CDR3 is TGTGCCGGTGAAAGGGCCCCCTCAGGTAGCTATGGCTACACCTTC.

The genes are TRBV27 and TRBJ2-1; 7 nucleotides agree with TRBD2. The CDR3 contains 15 residues. Germline CDR1 reads MNHEY; CDR2 reads SMNVEV (reference sequence). The V segment lost 1 base and the J segment 7 bases; nucleotides outside the gene matches: 7. CDR3 coding DNA: TGTGCCAGCAGTTTATTGAGCGGGACGGGTAATGAGCAGTTCTTC. Amino acid sequence: CASSLLSGTGNEQFF.

The rearrangement joins TRBV29-1 to TRBJ2-7; 10 bases match TRBD1. J lost 0 bases, V lost 7 bases, and 6 bases had no gene match. The CDR3 extends over 14 amino acids. Germline CDR1 is SQVTM and CDR2 is ANQGSEA. The CDR3 sequence is CSGLGTGDSYEQYF. The CDR3 DNA reads TGCAGCGGCCTGGGGACAGGGGACTCCTACGAGCAGTACTTC.

The chain joins TRBV4-3 to TRBJ2-3; D is unresolved. The CDR3 extends over 15 amino acids. Germline CDR1 and CDR2: LGHNA and YSLEER. Trimming stripped 1 base from V and 0 bases from J, with 8 bases between. The CDR3 spells CASSQGTASTDTQYF. As DNA, the CDR3 is TGCGCCAGCAGCCAAGGGACGGCTAGCACAGATACGCAGTATTTT.

CDR3 sequence reads: CASTKPPDTQYF. Here the CDR3 DNA reads TGTGCCAGCACCAAGCCCCCAGATACGCAGTATTTT. The genes are TRBV5-8 and TRBJ2-3; D unclear. This CDR3 spans 12 amino acids. CDR1 and CDR2 (germline): SGHTS, YDEGEE. Between the trimmed V and J ends, which lost 6 bases and 4 bases, there was a span of 9 bases.

CDR3 in amino acids: CASCPGGNYEQYF. The CDR3 bases are TGTGCCAGCTGCCCGGGAGGGAACTACGAGCAGTACTTC. The chain joins TRBV28 to TRBJ2-7; TRBD2 agrees at 8 bases. Germline assignment: CDR1 MDHEN and CDR2 SYDVKM. The CDR3 has 13 residues. Trimming removed 8 bases from V and 3 bases from J; junction bases left unmatched: 6.